This T cell receptor beta chain comes out of a study of blood T cells in healthy people across ages. General study points: Long-lived and aged donors differed, with more naive CD4+ cells and higher diversity in the long-lived.

With a J-beta primer mix and a sample-barcoded 5' primer, a second PCR ran roughly 7 to 11 cycles. Each CDR3 protein is one row after TCRdb ran MiXCR on the 5' RACE reads. The sample has approximately 1.5 million distinct CDR3 sequences; approximately 42% are singletons. CDR3 length equals 16 residues. The J segment lost 5 bases and the V segment lost 6 bases, leaving 9 bases of the junction unmatched. Germline V gene sequence: CDR1 MNHEY, CDR2 SVGAGI. On this clonotype itself: Its cognate antigen is unknown.

This clonotype was obtained from a woman under 30 in good health. The sequencing input was blood. The rearrangement links TRBV6-5 to TRBJ2-3, with 12 bases aligning to TRBD2. CDR3: CASRHDLAGGGDTQYF. The DNA for the CDR3 is TGTGCCAGCAGGCACGATCTAGCGGGGGGGGGAGATACGCAGTATTTT.